Listed below are T cell receptor beta chains from one sample, sequenced in a study of T-cell memory formation after mild COVID-19. MiXCR, run by TCRdb on the 5' RACE reads, gives a single entry per CDR3 protein. The repertoire holds 380,000 or so distinct CDR3 sequences, with around 13% as singletons. What was sequenced was PBMCs or a T cell subset sorted from them (not recorded which). Every receptor here comes from a man aged 18 to 35 who had mild COVID-19 (a few samples of this study predate the infection). Cell type and time point are not known. CDR3s include the opening cysteine and the closing phenylalanine or tryptophan. The order of the fields is J gene, V gene, clone size, D gene, CDR3 protein, CDR3 DNA. D genes are given only for firm matches. For some rows the clone size is stated as once, few or many, or as a class when expanded; others skip it.

>TRBJ2-6|TRBV13|few|TRBD1
CASSHGQGYIPGANVLTF
TGTGCCAGCAGCCACGGACAGGGGTACATCCCTGGGGCCAACGTCCTGACTTTC
>TRBJ1-3|TRBV4-3|.|.
CASSLSLQGSRNTIYF
TGCGCCAGCAGCCTCAGCCTGCAGGGGAGCAGAAACACCATATATTTT
>TRBJ2-1|TRBV24-1|.|.
CATSDLQGGAARSEQFF
TGTGCCACCAGTGATTTGCAAGGAGGGGCCGCCCGCTCCGAGCAGTTCTTC
>TRBJ2-2|TRBV9|few|.
CASSVAPGVTGELFF
TGTGCCAGCAGCGTAGCTCCAGGGGTTACCGGGGAGCTGTTTTTT
>TRBJ1-2|TRBV18|.|TRBD1
CASSPRTGINYGYTF
TGTGCCAGCTCACCCCGGACAGGAATTAACTATGGCTACACCTTC
>TRBJ1-2|TRBV27|few|.
CASTPGGGLDGYTF
TGTGCCAGCACTCCTGGGGGAGGGCTCGATGGCTACACCTTC
>TRBJ1-5|TRBV3-1|few|.
CASSQDPRQGGDQPQHF
TGTGCCAGCAGCCAAGACCCCCGCCAGGGTGGGGATCAGCCCCAGCATTTT
>TRBJ1-2|TRBV6-5|.|.
CASREVGTPYGYTF
TGTGCCAGCAGGGAAGTCGGGACCCCTTATGGCTACACCTTC
>TRBJ1-4|TRBV12-3/TRBV12-4|few|.
CAVGSGQGEKLFF
TGTGCCGTCGGGTCAGGGCAGGGGGAAAAACTGTTTTTT
>TRBJ2-2|TRBV7-6|.|TRBD1
CASSFRTGQNTGELFF
TGTGCCAGCAGCTTTCGGACAGGGCAAAACACCGGGGAGCTGTTTTTT
>TRBJ1-1|TRBV29-1|.|.
CSVGEAQGVVITEAFF
TGCAGCGTTGGAGAGGCTCAAGGGGTGGTCATCACTGAAGCTTTCTTT
>TRBJ2-1|TRBV2|.|.
CASSDGRGYNEQFF
TGTGCCAGCAGTGACGGACGGGGGTACAATGAGCAGTTCTTC
>TRBJ2-3|TRBV7-6|.|TRBD2
CASSILARITDTQYF
TGTGCCAGCAGCATACTAGCGCGGATCACAGATACGCAGTATTTT
>TRBJ2-7|TRBV5-1|.|.
CASSLGSHEQYF
TGCGCCAGCAGCTTGGGCAGCCACGAGCAGTACTTC
>TRBJ1-6|TRBV4-3|few|.
CASSPRGGYNSPLHF
TGCGCCAGCAGCCCCAGGGGAGGCTATAATTCACCCCTCCACTTT
>TRBJ1-5|TRBV20-1|.|.
CSARGKEGTFNQPQHF
TGCAGTGCGAGAGGGAAAGAGGGGACCTTCAATCAGCCCCAGCATTTT
>TRBJ1-4|TRBV4-2|.|.
CASSQDLAGGNEKLFF
TGTGCCAGCAGCCAAGATCTCGCAGGAGGTAATGAAAAACTGTTTTTT
>TRBJ2-1|TRBV5-1|.|TRBD1
CASSLAGQGWPYNEQFF
TGCGCCAGCAGCTTGGCGGGACAGGGGTGGCCCTACAATGAGCAGTTCTTC
>TRBJ2-2|TRBV16|.|.
CASSHYTGELFF
TGTGCCAGCAGCCACTACACCGGGGAGCTGTTTTTT
>TRBJ2-3|TRBV6-6|.|.
CASSFIQGWGTDTQYF
TGTGCCAGCAGTTTCATACAGGGCTGGGGCACAGATACGCAGTATTTT
>TRBJ2-1|TRBV6-2/TRBV6-3|many|.
CASSHSNEQFF
TGTGCCAGCAGTCACAGCAATGAGCAGTTCTTC
>TRBJ2-7|TRBV5-1|few|.
CASSAGPGSYEQYF
TGCGCCAGCAGCGCGGGACCCGGCTCCTACGAGCAGTACTTC
>TRBJ1-3|TRBV4-3|few|.
CASSPDGFVDTIYF
TGCGCCAGCAGCCCAGACGGGTTCGTCGACACCATATATTTT
>TRBJ2-7|TRBV7-2|.|TRBD2
CASRYSGGAYEQYF
TGTGCCAGCAGATATAGCGGGGGGGCTTACGAGCAGTACTTC
>TRBJ1-1|TRBV6-5|many|TRBD1
CASISIGGGGVNTEAFF
TGTGCCAGCATCAGTATAGGGGGCGGAGGGGTGAACACTGAAGCTTTCTTT
>TRBJ1-6|TRBV20-1|few|.
CSARSLGVAVRGPLHF
TGCAGTGCTAGGTCGTTGGGGGTGGCAGTGCGGGGACCCCTCCACTTT
>TRBJ2-1|TRBV4-1|few|.
CASSQGGWGDSNEQFF
TGCGCCAGCAGCCAAGGAGGGTGGGGGGATTCAAATGAGCAGTTCTTC
>TRBJ2-7|TRBV5-1|many|.
CASSIDQTGEQYF
TGCGCCAGCAGCATCGATCAAACAGGGGAGCAGTACTTC
>TRBJ1-5|TRBV6-2/TRBV6-3|.|TRBD1
CASRMTRDRPVEYQPQHF
TGTGCCAGCAGGATGACCCGGGACAGGCCGGTTGAATATCAGCCCCAGCATTTT
>TRBJ2-7|TRBV5-6|few|.
CASSLFGDPYEQYF
TGTGCCAGCAGCTTGTTTGGGGATCCGTACGAGCAGTACTTC
>TRBJ2-2|TRBV7-9|few|.
CASSSGCRELFF
TGTGCCAGCAGCTCGGGGTGCAGGGAGCTGTTTTTT
>TRBJ2-1|TRBV7-2|few|TRBD2
CASSLSPWRGANNEQFF
TGTGCCAGCAGCTTAAGTCCGTGGCGGGGGGCAAACAATGAGCAGTTCTTC
>TRBJ2-5|TRBV2|many|.
CASSVEETQYF
TGTGCCAGCAGTGTCGAAGAGACCCAGTACTTC
>TRBJ2-7|TRBV7-2|many|.
CASSPFGDEQYF
TGTGCCAGCAGCCCCTTTGGGGACGAGCAGTACTTC
>TRBJ1-1|TRBV20-1|few|TRBD1
CSAPQTGGSEAFF
TGCAGTGCTCCCCAGACAGGGGGTTCTGAAGCTTTCTTT
>TRBJ2-7|TRBV2|few|.
CASSEFGQVGTYEQYF
TGTGCCAGCAGTGAATTTGGGCAGGTTGGAACCTACGAGCAGTACTTC
>TRBJ1-1|TRBV6-2/TRBV6-3|.|.
CASSYSITEYTEAFF
TGTGCCAGCAGTTACTCGATCACCGAGTACACTGAAGCTTTCTTT